This is a list of T cell receptor beta chains from one sample in a study of cytomegalovirus exposure and HLA in healthy donors. TCRdb's copy holds only in-frame clones and misses some; the assay was immunoSEQ multiplex PCR. This table has about 130,000 clones, roughly 80% appearing once. Sequences were obtained from PBMCs. All receptors derive from a middle-aged woman in good health and CMV-seropositive. Each CDR3 is given with its conserved first and last residue. A D gene is named only where the DNA matches it firmly. For some rows the clone size is stated as once, few or many, or as a class when expanded; others skip it.

j_call v_call clone_size d_call cdr3_nt cdr3_aa
TRBJ2-1 TRBV7-2 NA TRBD1 TGTGCCAGCAGCTTAGGGGGACAGGCCTACAATGAGCAGTTCTTC CASSLGGQAYNEQFF
TRBJ2-7 TRBV5-6 NA NA TGTGCCAGCAGCTGGGGCAGGGGAAGACACGAGCAGTACTTC CASSWGRGRHEQYF
TRBJ2-2 TRBV5-4 few NA TGTGCCAGCAGCTTCTTACAGGGTCCGAACACCGGGGAGCTGTTTTTT CASSFLQGPNTGELFF
TRBJ2-6 TRBV18 NA TRBD1 TGTGCCAGCTCACTTCACGGGCCGGGACAGGGGGCACCTTCTGGGGCCAACGTCCTGACTTTC CASSLHGPGQGAPSGANVLTF
TRBJ2-7 TRBV9 NA NA TGTGCCAGCAGCAGTGACAGCTTCTCCTACGAGCAGTACTTC CASSSDSFSYEQYF
TRBJ2-5 TRBV30 NA TRBD2 TGTGCCTGGAGTTTGATAGCGGGAGCGGGGTTTGGCGAGACCCAGTACTTC CAWSLIAGAGFGETQYF
TRBJ1-1 TRBV30 once TRBD1 TGTGCCTGGAGTGTACTACGACAGGGGGGCACTGAAGCTTTCTTT CAWSVLRQGGTEAFF
TRBJ1-6 TRBV6-6 NA NA TGTGCCAGCACCTTACAGGGAGATTCACCCCTCCACTTT CASTLQGDSPLHF
TRBJ2-7 TRBV9 NA TRBD2 TGTGCCAGCAGCGTGGCTAGCGGGAGTGTAATGTACGAGCAGTACTTC CASSVASGSVMYEQYF
TRBJ1-1 TRBV20-1 few NA TGCAGTGTCAAAAACACTGAAGCTTTCTTT CSVKNTEAFF
TRBJ2-7 TRBV7-8 NA TRBD2 TGTGCCAGCAGCTTGACTAGCGGACCAGTTCAGCAGTACTTC CASSLTSGPVQQYF
TRBJ2-7 TRBV7-2 NA NA TGTGCCAGCAGCCCCCGTTGGGGGCACGAGCAGTACTTC CASSPRWGHEQYF
TRBJ2-7 TRBV9 NA NA TGTGCCAGCAGCGTAGGGGCTGGTTCCTACGAGCAGTACTTC CASSVGAGSYEQYF
TRBJ1-1 TRBV6-1 few NA TGTGCCAGCACGGAAGCTTTCTTT CASTEAFF